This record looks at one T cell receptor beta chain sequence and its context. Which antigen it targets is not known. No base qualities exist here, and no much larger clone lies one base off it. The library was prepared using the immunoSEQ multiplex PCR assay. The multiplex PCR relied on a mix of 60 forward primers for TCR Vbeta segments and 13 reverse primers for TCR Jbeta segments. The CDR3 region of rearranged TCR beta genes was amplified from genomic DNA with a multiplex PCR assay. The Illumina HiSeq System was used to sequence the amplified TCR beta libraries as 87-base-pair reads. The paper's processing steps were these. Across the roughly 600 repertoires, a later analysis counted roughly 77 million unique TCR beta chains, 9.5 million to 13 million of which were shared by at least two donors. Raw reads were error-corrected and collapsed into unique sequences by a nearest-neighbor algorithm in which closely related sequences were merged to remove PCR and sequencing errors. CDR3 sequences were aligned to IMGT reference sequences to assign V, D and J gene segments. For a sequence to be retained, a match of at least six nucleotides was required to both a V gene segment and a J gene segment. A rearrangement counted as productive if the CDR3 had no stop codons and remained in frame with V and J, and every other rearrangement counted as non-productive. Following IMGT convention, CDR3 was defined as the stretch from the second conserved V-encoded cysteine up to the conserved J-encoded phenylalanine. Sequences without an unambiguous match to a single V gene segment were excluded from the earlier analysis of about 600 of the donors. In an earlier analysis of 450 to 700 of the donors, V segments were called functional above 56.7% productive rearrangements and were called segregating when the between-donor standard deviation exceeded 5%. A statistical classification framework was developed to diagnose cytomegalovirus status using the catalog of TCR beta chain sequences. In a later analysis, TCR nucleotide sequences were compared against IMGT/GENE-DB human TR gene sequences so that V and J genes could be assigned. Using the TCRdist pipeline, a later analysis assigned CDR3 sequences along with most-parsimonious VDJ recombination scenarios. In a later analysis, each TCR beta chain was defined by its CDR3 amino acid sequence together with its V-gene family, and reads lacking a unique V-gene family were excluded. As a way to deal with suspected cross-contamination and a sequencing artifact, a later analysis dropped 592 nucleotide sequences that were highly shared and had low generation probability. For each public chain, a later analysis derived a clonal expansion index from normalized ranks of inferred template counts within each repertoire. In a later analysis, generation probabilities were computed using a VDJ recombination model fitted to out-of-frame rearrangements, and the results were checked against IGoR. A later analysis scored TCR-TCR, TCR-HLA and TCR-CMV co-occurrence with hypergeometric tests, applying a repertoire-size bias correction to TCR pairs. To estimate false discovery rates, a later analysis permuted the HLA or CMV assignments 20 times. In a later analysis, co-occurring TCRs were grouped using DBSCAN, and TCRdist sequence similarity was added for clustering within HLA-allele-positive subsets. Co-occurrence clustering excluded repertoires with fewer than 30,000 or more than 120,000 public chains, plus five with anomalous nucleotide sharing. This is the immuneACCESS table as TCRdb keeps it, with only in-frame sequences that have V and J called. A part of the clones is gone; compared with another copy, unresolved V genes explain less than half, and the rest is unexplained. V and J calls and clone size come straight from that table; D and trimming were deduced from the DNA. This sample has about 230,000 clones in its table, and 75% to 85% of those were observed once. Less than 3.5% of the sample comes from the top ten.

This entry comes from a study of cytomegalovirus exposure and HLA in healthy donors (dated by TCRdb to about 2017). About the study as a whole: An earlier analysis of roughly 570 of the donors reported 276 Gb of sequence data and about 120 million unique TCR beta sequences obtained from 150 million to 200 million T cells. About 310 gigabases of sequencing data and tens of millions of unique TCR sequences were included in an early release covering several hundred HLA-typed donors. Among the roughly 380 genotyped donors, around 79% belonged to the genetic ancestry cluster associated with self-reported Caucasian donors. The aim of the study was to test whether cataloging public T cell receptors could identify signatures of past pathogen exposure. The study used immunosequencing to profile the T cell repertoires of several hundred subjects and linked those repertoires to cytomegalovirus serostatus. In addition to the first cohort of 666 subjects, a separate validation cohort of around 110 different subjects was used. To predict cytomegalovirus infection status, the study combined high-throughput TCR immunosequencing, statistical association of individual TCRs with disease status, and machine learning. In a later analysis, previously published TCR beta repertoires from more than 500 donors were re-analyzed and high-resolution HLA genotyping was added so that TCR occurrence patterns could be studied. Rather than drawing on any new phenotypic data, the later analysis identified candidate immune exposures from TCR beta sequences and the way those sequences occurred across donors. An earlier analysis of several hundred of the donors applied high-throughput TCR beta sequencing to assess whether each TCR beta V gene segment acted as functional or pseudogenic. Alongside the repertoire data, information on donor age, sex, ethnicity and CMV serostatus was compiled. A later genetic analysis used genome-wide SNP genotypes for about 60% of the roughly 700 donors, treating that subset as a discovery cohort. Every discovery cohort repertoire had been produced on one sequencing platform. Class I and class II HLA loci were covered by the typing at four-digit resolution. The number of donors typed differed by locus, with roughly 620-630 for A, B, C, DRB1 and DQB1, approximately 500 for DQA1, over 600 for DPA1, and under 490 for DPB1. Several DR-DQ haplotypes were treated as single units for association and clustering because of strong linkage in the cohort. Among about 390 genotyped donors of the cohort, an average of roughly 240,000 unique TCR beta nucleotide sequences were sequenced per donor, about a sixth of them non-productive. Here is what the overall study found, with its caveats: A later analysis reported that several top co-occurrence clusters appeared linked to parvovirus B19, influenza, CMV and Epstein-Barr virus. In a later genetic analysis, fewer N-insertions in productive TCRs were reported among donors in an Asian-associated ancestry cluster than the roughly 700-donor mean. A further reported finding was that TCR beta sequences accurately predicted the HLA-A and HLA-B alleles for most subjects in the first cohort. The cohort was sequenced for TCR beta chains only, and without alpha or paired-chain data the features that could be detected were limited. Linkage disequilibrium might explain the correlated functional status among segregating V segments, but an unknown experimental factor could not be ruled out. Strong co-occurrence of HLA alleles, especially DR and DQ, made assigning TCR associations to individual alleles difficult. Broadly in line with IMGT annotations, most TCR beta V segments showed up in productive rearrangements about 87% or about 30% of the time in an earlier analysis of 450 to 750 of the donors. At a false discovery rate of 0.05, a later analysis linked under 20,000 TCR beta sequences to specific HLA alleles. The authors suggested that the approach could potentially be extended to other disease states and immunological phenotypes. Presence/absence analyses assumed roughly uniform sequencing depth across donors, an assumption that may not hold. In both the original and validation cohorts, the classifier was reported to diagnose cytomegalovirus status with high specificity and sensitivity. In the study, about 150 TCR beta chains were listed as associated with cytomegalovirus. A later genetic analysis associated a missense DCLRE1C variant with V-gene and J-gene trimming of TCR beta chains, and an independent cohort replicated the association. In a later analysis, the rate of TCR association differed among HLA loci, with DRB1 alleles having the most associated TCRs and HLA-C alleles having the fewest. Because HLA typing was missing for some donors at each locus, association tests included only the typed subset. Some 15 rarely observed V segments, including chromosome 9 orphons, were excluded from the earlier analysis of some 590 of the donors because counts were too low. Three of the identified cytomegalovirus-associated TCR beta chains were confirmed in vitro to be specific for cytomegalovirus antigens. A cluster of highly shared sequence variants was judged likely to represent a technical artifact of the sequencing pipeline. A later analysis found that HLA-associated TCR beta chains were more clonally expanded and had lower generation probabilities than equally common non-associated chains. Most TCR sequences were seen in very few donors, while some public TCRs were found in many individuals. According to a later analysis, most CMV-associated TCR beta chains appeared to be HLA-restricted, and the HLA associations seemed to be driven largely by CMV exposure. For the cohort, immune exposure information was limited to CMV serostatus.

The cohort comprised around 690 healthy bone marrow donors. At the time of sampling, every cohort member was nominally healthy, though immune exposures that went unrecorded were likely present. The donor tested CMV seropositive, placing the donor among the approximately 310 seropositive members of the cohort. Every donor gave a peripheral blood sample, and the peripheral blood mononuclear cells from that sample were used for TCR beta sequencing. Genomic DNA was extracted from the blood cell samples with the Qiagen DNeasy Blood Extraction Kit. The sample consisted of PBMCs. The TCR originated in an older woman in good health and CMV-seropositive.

The bases read TGTGCCAGCAGCACTAGCGGGGGGAATGAGCAGTTCTTC. This yields the protein CASSTSGGNEQFF. This receptor chain uses TRBV7-7 and TRBJ2-1, with 12 bases matching TRBD2. CDR1 SSHAT and CDR2 FNYEAQ were looked up in the germline V gene (reference sequence). The germline V end is reduced by 5 bases and the J end by 7 bases; junction bases left unmatched: 0. From the cysteine through the phenylalanine, the CDR3 covers 13 amino acids. Just CDR3 DNA is preserved here, 39 bases in frame from base 1. The CDR3, completed at both ends by the reference TRBV7-7 and TRBJ2-1 genes, gives the full variable domain GAGVSQSPRYKVTKRGQDVTLRCDPISSHATLYWYQQALGQGPEFLTYFNYEAQPDKSGLPSDRFSAERPEGSISTLTIQRTEQRDSAMYRCASSTSGGNEQFFGPGTRLTVL.